Listed below are T cell receptor beta chains from one sample, sequenced in a study of blood T cell repertoires in COVID-19. Profiled with immunoSEQ multiplex PCR; TCRdb holds only in-frame clones, not every one. The table has about 48,000 clones, 75% to 90% seen once. Input material: peripheral blood. The origin of the receptors is a human donor in a cohort sampled during active COVID-19. Both conserved end residues are part of each CDR3. A D gene is named only where the DNA matches it firmly. The listing skips clone size in some rows; elsewhere it reads once, few, many or a size class.

J gene	clone size	D gene	V gene	CDR3 protein	CDR3 DNA
TRBJ2-5	.	.	TRBV28	CASSIPRDKLQETQYF	TGTGCCAGCAGTATCCCCCGGGATAAGCTACAAGAGACCCAGTACTTC
TRBJ2-1	.	.	TRBV19	CASRQGGSSASYNEQFF	TGTGCCAGTCGGCAGGGAGGCTCCAGCGCCTCCTACAATGAGCAGTTCTTC
TRBJ2-1	.	TRBD2	TRBV9	CASSVGASGDNEQFF	TGTGCCAGCAGCGTAGGGGCTAGCGGTGACAATGAGCAGTTCTTC
TRBJ1-1	.	.	TRBV6-7	CATKGDTEAFF	TGTGCCACCAAAGGGGACACTGAAGCTTTCTTT
TRBJ2-7	.	TRBD2	TRBV6-7	CASRSGTSGGGYSYEQYF	TGTGCCAGCAGATCCGGGACTAGCGGGGGGGGCTACTCCTACGAGCAGTACTTC
TRBJ1-1	.	.	TRBV6-5	CASTPGGANTEAFF	TGTGCCAGCACCCCTGGGGGGGCGAACACTGAAGCTTTCTTT
TRBJ2-3	.	TRBD2	TRBV27	CASSPWTSGRDTQYF	TGTGCCAGCAGTCCCTGGACTAGCGGGAGAGATACGCAGTATTTT
TRBJ2-3	.	.	TRBV10-3	CAISEAISDATDTQYF	TGTGCCATCAGTGAGGCCATTAGCGACGCCACAGATACGCAGTATTTT
TRBJ1-2	.	TRBD1	TRBV5-8	CASSQGQAYGYTF	TGTGCCAGCAGCCAAGGACAGGCCTATGGCTACACCTTC
TRBJ2-7	.	TRBD1	TRBV9	CASSVDGTGLEQYF	TGTGCCAGCAGCGTAGATGGGACAGGGCTCGAGCAGTACTTC
TRBJ2-1	.	.	TRBV4-3	CASSQTSREQFF	TGCGCCAGCAGCCAAACTAGTCGTGAGCAGTTCTTC
TRBJ1-1	.	.	TRBV25-1	CASSEDTGLRTEAFF	TGTGCCAGCAGTGAGGACACAGGACTACGGACTGAAGCTTTCTTT
TRBJ2-7	.	.	TRBV5-4	CASSLAGAGALEQYF	TGTGCCAGCAGCTTGGCAGGGGCGGGAGCCCTCGAGCAGTACTTC
TRBJ2-7	.	.	TRBV18	CASSPSDRYYEQYF	TGTGCCAGCTCACCCAGTGATCGTTACTACGAGCAGTACTTC
TRBJ2-7	.	.	TRBV28	CASSPGTPETYEQYF	TGTGCCAGCTCCCCTGGGACACCGGAAACCTACGAGCAGTACTTC
TRBJ2-4	once	TRBD2	TRBV27	CASSLAREGLMGIQYF	TGTGCCAGCAGTTTGGCGCGGGAGGGCCTTATGGGCATTCAGTACTTC
TRBJ2-5	.	.	TRBV10-1	CATGETQYF	TGCGCCACCGGAGAGACCCAGTACTTC
TRBJ2-7	.	TRBD1	TRBV4-3	CASSHDRGAYEQYF	TGCGCCAGCAGCCACGACAGGGGCGCATACGAGCAGTACTTC
TRBJ2-7	.	.	TRBV21-1	CASSNARADYEQYF	TGTGCCAGCAGCAATGCCAGGGCAGACTACGAGCAGTACTTC
TRBJ2-7	.	.	TRBV7-9	CASSLSRGGSYEQYF	TGTGCCAGCAGTCTAAGTAGAGGGGGCTCCTACGAGCAGTACTTC
TRBJ1-4	.	.	TRBV6-6	CASSGRTDEKLFF	TGTGCCAGCAGCGGCAGGACAGATGAAAAACTGTTTTTT